This TCR beta chain was observed in a study of shared clonotypes between healthy human individuals. Whole-study context: Donor ages ranged 18 to 49 years: two women, three men. Points from the study as a whole: The study generally estimated greater richness for naive than memory subsets.

In germline, CDR1 is LNHNV, CDR2 YYDKDF (reference sequence). Between the trimmed V and J ends, which lost 5 bases and 0 bases, there was a span of 23 bases. The CDR3 length is 19 residues. A note on this clone: Its antigen is still unknown.

Some clones are missing from TCRdb's copy, which holds only in-frame ones; the method was immunoSEQ multiplex PCR. Of about 690,000 clones listed, 90% are singletons. Every contributor of samples was a Caucasian grown-up residing in Nashville, Tennessee. CD8 memory merged CD45RO+ with CCR7-negative CD45RA+ TemRA cells. The V gene is TRBV15, the J gene TRBJ2-4; D may be TRBD2 (5 bases). Material: memory CD8+ T cells from PBMCs. Subset indicated: CD45RO+ cells pooled with CCR7-negative TemRA cells. This clonotype was obtained from a young man in good health. Some clones in this sample may be carry-over from other donors' samples. DNA for the CDR3: TGTGCCACCAGCTTCCGGGTCGGGGAACCGTTGAAAGCCAAAAACATTCAGTACTTC. Translating it yields CATSFRVGEPLKAKNIQYF.